The 10 T cell receptor beta chains presented below share a single source sample, sequenced in a study of cytomegalovirus exposure and HLA in healthy donors. PCR primers comprised 60 Vbeta and 13 Jbeta primers. TCRdb's copy holds only in-frame clones and misses some; the assay was immunoSEQ multiplex PCR. In total, the table holds approximately 110,000 clones. Sequenced sample: PBMCs. These receptors all come from a man aged 35-49 years in good health and CMV-seropositive.

CDR3 protein: CASSPQIPQIYGYTF. The DNA of the CDR3 is TGTGCCAGCAGCCCCCAAATCCCCCAAATCTATGGCTACACCTTC. V usage is TRBV28 and J usage is TRBJ1-2; D unresolved. V lost 6 bases to trimming and J lost 4 bases, with 18 bases between them. The germline gives CDR1 MDHEN, CDR2 SYDVKM. The CDR3 sequence is 15 residues long.

J is TRBJ2-7 and V is TRBV19; 12 bases agree with TRBD2. This CDR3 comprises 14 residues. V lost 5 bases to trimming and J lost 3 bases; unmatched junction nucleotides: 2. Per germline, CDR1 LNHDA and CDR2 SQIVND (reference sequence). The CDR3 DNA sequence: TGTGCCAGTAGTCGACTAGCGGGGGTCTACGAGCAGTACTTC. Residues: CASSRLAGVYEQYF. Combining the CDR3 with reference TRBV19 and TRBJ2-7 gives the whole variable domain DGGITQSPKYLFRKEGQNVTLSCEQNLNHDAMYWYRQDPGQGLRLIYYSQIVNDFQKGDIAEGYSVSREKKESFPLTVTSAQKNPTAFYLCASSRLAGVYEQYFGPGTRLTVT.

DNA for the CDR3: TGTGCCCCCACACAAGACGCTCTAGACTATGGCTACACCTTC. The encoded protein is CAPTQDALDYGYTF. The rearrangement joins TRBV6-5 to TRBJ1-2; D uncertain. Between the trimmed V and J ends, which lost 11 bases and 3 bases, there was a span of 19 bases. CDR1 and CDR2 (germline): MNHEY, SVGAGI. The CDR3 consists of 14 residues.

This sequence joins TRBV10-3 and TRBJ1-5; D might be TRBD1 (5 bases). The length of the CDR3 is 12 residues. The germline V gene has CDR1 ENHRY and CDR2 SYGVKD. V dropped 3 bases and J dropped 5 bases, with 5 bases sitting between them. The CDR3: CAISEGDQPQHF. DNA for the CDR3: TGTGCCATCAGTGAAGGGGATCAGCCCCAGCATTTT.

V usage is TRBV11-2 and J usage is TRBJ2-7; 8 positions agree with TRBD2. Germline V gene data show CDR1 as SGHAT and CDR2 as FQNNGV. The CDR3 has 15 amino acids. J was trimmed by 2 bases and V by 4 bases; bases with no gene match: 7. The CDR3 here is CASSSLVGRAYEQYF. In nucleotides, the CDR3 is TGTGCCAGCAGCTCCCTTGTCGGGAGGGCCTACGAGCAGTACTTC.

The rearrangement uses TRBV4-3 and TRBJ2-3; a possible D gene is TRBD2 (5 bases). This CDR3 has 16 amino acids. The V and J ends lost 4 bases and 2 bases respectively, with 16 bases between them. Per the germline V gene, CDR1 is LGHNA and CDR2 is YSLEER. CDR3 bases: TGCGCCAGCAGCCTCGCTACTAGAACCACCACAGATACGCAGTATTTT. Translating it yields CASSLATRTTTDTQYF.

The genes are TRBV11-2 and TRBJ2-7; 9 bases match TRBD1. Per germline, CDR1 SGHAT and CDR2 FQNNGV. The CDR3 length is 15 residues. The V and J ends lost 5 bases and 3 bases, in that order; junction bases with no gene match: 8. The CDR3 DNA reads as TGTGCCAGCAGCCTCGGACAGGGGTCGCTCTACGAGCAGTACTTC. Protein product: CASSLGQGSLYEQYF.

This chain links TRBV25-1 with TRBJ2-3; D gene uncertain. The CDR3 is 14 amino acids. V was clipped by 2 bases and J by 0 bases, with 6 bases between them. Germline V gives CDR1 MGHDK, CDR2 SYGVNS. CDR3 bases: TGTGCCAGCAGTGAACCCGGGAGCACAGATACGCAGTATTTT. Translation: CASSEPGSTDTQYF.

The chain combines TRBV6-5 with TRBJ2-2; TRBD2 matches at 7 bases. Germline-derived CDR1 and CDR2 are MNHEY and SVGAGI. The CDR3 covers 15 residues. The V segment lost 8 bases and the J segment 7 bases; nucleotides outside the gene matches: 13. CDR3 sequence (DNA): TGTGCCAGCCGATTCGGCGGGGGACCCGTCGGGGAGCTGTTTTTT. This translates into CASRFGGGPVGELFF.

V gene TRBV11-2 combines with J gene TRBJ2-7; D might be TRBD2 (6 bases). The CDR3 contains 14 residues. CDR1 and CDR2 from the germline V gene are SGHAT and FQNNGV. V was clipped by 1 base and J by 2 bases, with 9 bases between them. This CDR3 is CASSLGGDTYEQYF. The CDR3 region has the DNA TGTGCCAGCAGCTTAGGCGGGGATACCTACGAGCAGTACTTC.